The source of this T cell receptor beta chain is a study of sequential checkpoint blockade in melanoma. As for the study in general: Arm A got nivolumab then ipilimumab; arm B the reverse, 1:1. Each arm's sequence ended with maintenance nivolumab.

Noted treatment: randomized to nivolumab then ipilimumab (arm A) or the reverse (arm B). No patient had prior DNA-damaging chemotherapy. PBMC sorting kept live CD3+CD8+ cells without CD19 or CD56. CDR1 is SEHNR, CDR2 FQNEAQ, per germline (reference sequence). This CDR3 has 16 residues. Profiled with immunoSEQ multiplex PCR; TCRdb holds only in-frame clones, not every one. The sample shows around 18,000 clones, approximately 74% of them seen only once. Sample: CD8+ T cells sorted from blood (inferred from file names), taken from a patient given nivolumab and ipilimumab in sequence. This clonotype was sampled from a human donor with melanoma. V is TRBV7-9 and J is TRBJ2-5; the match to TRBD2 covers 8 bases. The DNA matches TRBJ2-7 better at its end, which makes the J call doubtful. CDR3 sequence: CASSTTSGGGSYEQYF. The CDR3, as DNA: TGTGCCAGCAGTACCACCAGCGGGGGAGGATCCTACGAGCAGTACTTC.